This TCR beta chain was sequenced in a study of T-cell reconstitution after alpha-beta-depleted transplantation in children. Study-wide results and limits: After transplant, at about two months, alpha-beta T cells were reportedly derived from several hundred expanded graft clones. Most T-cell counts and diversity one year after the transplant came from T cells that were newly produced.

About this clonotype itself: Its antigen is currently unknown.

This CDR3 is built from 12 residues. Trimming took 3 bases from V and 0 from J, leaving 0 bases between them. The germline V gene has CDR1 ENHRY and CDR2 SYGVKD. The library targeted TCRbeta and was prepared with unique molecular identifiers. TCRdb reprocessed the PCR reads with MiXCR, giving one entry per CDR3 protein. This table holds about 470,000 distinct CDR3 sequences, about 40% found once. Source: PBMCs, taken before TCRalphabeta/CD19-depleted stem cell transplant. This chain joins TRBV10-3 and TRBJ1-3; D uncertain. The clonotype was recovered from a girl aged 2 to 9 with aplastic anemia, due to receive a stem cell transplant. CDR3 DNA sequence: TGTGCCATCAGTGACTCTGGAAACACCATATATTTT. This encodes CAISDSGNTIYF.